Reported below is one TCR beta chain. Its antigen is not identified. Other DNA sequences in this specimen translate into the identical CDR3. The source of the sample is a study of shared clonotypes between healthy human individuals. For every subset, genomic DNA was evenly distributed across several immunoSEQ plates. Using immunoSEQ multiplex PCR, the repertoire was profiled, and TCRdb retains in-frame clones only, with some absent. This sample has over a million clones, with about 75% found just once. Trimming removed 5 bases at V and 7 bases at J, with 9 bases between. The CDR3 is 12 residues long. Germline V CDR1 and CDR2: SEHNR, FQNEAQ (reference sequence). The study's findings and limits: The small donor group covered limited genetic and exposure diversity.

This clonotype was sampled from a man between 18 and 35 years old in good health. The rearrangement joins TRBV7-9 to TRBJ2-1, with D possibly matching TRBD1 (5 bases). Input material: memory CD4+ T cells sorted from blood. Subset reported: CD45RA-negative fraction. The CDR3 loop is CASSPDSNEQFF. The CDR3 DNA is TGTGCCAGCAGCCCCGACAGTAATGAGCAGTTCTTC.